This T cell receptor beta chain was sequenced for a study of T cell responses to AZD1222 COVID-19 vaccine. Method: immunoSEQ multiplex PCR; TCRdb's copy keeps in-frame clones and lacks some. The sample shows around 80,000 clones, 85% to 95% of them seen only once. The CDR3 contains 11 residues. Trimming removed 3 bases at V and 7 bases at J, with 6 bases between. Germline V CDR1 and CDR2: DFQATT, SNEGSKA (reference sequence). This clone was seen only once. Antigen specificity is unknown. Whole-study results and caveats: In a largely white British group with more females than males, clonal diversity was possibly underestimated. Without day 14 samples, only post-peak T cell repertoires were studied.

The origin of this receptor is an adult who received the AZD1222 COVID-19 vaccine. Sequencing was performed on peripheral blood, taken 28 days after the second AZD1222 dose. The gene calls are TRBV20-1 and TRBJ1-4, with D uncertain. The CDR3 spells CSASFGEKLFF. DNA of the CDR3: TGCAGTGCTAGCTTCGGTGAAAAACTGTTTTTT.